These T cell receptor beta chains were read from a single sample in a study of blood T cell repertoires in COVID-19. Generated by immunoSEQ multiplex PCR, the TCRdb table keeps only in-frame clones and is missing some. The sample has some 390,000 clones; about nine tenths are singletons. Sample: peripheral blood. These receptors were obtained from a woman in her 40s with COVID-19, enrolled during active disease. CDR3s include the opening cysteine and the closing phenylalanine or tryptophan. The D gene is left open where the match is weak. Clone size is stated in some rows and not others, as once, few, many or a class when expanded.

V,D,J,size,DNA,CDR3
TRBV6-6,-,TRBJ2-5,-,TGTGCCAGCAGCGTAAACCGGGACACCTCCCGGGAGACCCAGTACTTC,CASSVNRDTSRETQYF
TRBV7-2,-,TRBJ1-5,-,TGTGCCAGCAGCTTAAGGGGGCAGCCCCAGCATTTT,CASSLRGQPQHF
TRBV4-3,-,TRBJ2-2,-,TGCGCCAGCAGCCAAGAGGTCATGCGGATTTTGAACACCGGGGAGCTGTTTTTT,CASSQEVMRILNTGELFF
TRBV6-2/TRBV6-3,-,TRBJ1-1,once,TGTGCCAGCAGCCGCTTTCAGGGATACACTGAAGCTTTCTTT,CASSRFQGYTEAFF
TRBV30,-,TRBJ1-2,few,TGTGCCTGGAGCGGAATTCTACAGCACTATGGCTACACCTTC,CAWSGILQHYGYTF
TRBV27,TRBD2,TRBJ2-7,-,TGTGCCAGCAGGGGACTAGCGGGAACCTACGAGCAGTACTTC,CASRGLAGTYEQYF
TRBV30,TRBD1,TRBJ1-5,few,TGTGCCTGGACCAAGGGACAGGGGAACGGACAGCCCCAGCATTTT,CAWTKGQGNGQPQHF
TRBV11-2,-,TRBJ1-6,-,TGTGCCAGCAGCTTTCCCGGTAGCTCACCCCTCCACTTT,CASSFPGSSPLHF
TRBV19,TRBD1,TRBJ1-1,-,TGTGCCAGTAGGGACTGGACAGGGACCAACACTGAAGCTTTCTTT,CASRDWTGTNTEAFF
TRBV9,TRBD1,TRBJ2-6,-,TGTGCCAGCAGCGCCCGGACAGGGGGCGCCGACTCTGGGGCCAACGTCCTGACTTTC,CASSARTGGADSGANVLTF
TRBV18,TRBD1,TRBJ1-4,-,TGTGCCAGCTCACCCCAGACAGGGGGAGCTAATGAAAAACTGTTTTTT,CASSPQTGGANEKLFF
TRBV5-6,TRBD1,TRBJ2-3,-,TGTGCCAGCAGCGCGACACAGGGGGCAGATACGCAGTATTTT,CASSATQGADTQYF
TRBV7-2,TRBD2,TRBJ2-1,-,TGTGCCAGCAGCTTAGCGGGAGGGCCCTACAATGAGCAGTTCTTC,CASSLAGGPYNEQFF
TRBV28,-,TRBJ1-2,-,TGTGCCAGCCGCAGAGGAGGGAACTATGGCTACACCTTC,CASRRGGNYGYTF
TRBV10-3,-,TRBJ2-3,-,TGTGCCTTACAGGGCTCCCGCACAGATACGCAGTATTTT,CALQGSRTDTQYF
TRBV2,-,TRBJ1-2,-,TGTGCCAGCAGTGGCGGAAATAACTATGGCTACACCTTC,CASSGGNNYGYTF
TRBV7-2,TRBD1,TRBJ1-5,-,TGTGCCAGCAGCTTAGATGGGGACAGAGATCAGCCCCAGCATTTT,CASSLDGDRDQPQHF
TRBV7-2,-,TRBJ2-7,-,TGTGCCAGCAGCTTCGGCGGGTTCGACTACGAGCAGTACTTC,CASSFGGFDYEQYF
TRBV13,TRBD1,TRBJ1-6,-,TGTGCCAGCAGCCCCTACTTGGCGGGACAGCTGAATTCACCCCTCCACTTT,CASSPYLAGQLNSPLHF
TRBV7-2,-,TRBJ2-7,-,TGTGCCAGCAGCCCTCGACAGGTCTTGACCTACGAGCAGTACTTC,CASSPRQVLTYEQYF
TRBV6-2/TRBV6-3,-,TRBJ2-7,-,TGTGCCAGCAGTTTTACAGGATCCTTCTCCTACGAGCAGTACTTC,CASSFTGSFSYEQYF
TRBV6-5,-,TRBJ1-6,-,TGTGCCAGCAGGGGGCCGCCCCTCCACTTT,CASRGPPLHF
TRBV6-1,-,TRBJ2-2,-,TGTGCCAGCAGTGGAACACAGGGAGAGAGGAACACCGGGGAGCTGTTTTTT,CASSGTQGERNTGELFF